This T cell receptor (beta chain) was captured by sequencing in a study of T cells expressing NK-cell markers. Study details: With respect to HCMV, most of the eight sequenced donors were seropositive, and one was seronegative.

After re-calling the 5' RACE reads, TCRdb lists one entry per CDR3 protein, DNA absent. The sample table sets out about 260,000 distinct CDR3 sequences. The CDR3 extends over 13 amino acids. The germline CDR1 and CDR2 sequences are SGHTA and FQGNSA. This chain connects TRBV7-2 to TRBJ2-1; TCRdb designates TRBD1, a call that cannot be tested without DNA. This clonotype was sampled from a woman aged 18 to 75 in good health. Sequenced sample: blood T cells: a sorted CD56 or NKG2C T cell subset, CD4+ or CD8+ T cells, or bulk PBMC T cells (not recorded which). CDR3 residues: CASSLVDTGEQFF.